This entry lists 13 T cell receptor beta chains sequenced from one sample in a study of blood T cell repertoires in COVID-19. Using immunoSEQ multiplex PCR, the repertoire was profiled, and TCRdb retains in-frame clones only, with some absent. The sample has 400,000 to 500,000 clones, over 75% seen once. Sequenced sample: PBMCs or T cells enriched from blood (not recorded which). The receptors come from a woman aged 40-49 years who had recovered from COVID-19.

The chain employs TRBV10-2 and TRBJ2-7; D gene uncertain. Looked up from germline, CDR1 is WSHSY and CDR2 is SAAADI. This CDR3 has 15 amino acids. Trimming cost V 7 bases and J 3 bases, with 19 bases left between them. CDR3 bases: TGCGCCAGCACTACTAACCGGGTCCTAAACTACGAGCAGTACTTC. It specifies CASTTNRVLNYEQYF.

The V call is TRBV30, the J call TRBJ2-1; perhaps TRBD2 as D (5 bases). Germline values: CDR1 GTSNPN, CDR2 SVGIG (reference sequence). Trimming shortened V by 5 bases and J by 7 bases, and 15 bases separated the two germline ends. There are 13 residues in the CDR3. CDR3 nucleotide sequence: TGTGCCTGGGCCTATAAGAGCGGTAATGAGCAGTTCTTC. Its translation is CAWAYKSGNEQFF.

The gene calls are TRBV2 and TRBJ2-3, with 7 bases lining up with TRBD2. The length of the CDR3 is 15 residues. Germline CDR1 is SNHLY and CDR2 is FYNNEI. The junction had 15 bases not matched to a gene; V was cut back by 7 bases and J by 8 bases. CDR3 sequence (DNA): TGTGCCAGCACCGGACTAGTCGGGGAGTCGGTTACGCAGTATTTT. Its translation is CASTGLVGESVTQYF.

The CDR3 region is CASSQVDGTDYGYTF. CDR3 nucleotide sequence: TGTGCCAGCAGCCAAGTGGATGGGACAGACTATGGCTACACCTTC. This chain links TRBV4-2 with TRBJ1-2, with TRBD1 identical over 7 bases. Germline V gene data show CDR1 as LGHNA and CDR2 as YNFKEQ. This CDR3 is built from 15 residues. J was trimmed by 3 bases and V by 1 base; bases with no gene match: 5.

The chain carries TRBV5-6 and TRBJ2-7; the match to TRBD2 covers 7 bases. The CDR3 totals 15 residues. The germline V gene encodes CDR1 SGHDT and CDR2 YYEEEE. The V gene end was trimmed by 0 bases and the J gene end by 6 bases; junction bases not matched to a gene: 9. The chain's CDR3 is CASSLVGRELGEQYF. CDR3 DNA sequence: TGTGCCAGCAGCTTGGTCGGGCGGGAGTTGGGCGAGCAGTACTTC.

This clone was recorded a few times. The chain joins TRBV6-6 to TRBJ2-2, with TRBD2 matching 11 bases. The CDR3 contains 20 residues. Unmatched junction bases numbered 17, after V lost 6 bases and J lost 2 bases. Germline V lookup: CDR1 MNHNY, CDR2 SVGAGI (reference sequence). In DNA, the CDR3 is TGTGCCAGCAGCGCCTATATACTAGCGGGAGAGTCTTACAACACCGGGGAGCTGTTTTTT. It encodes CASSAYILAGESYNTGELFF.

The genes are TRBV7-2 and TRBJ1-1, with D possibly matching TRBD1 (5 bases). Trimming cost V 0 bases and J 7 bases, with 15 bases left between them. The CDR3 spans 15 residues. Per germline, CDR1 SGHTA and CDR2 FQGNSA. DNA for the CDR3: TGTGCCAGCAGCTTAGCCGGAGGGGCGACAGTTGAAGCTTTCTTT. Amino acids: CASSLAGGATVEAFF.

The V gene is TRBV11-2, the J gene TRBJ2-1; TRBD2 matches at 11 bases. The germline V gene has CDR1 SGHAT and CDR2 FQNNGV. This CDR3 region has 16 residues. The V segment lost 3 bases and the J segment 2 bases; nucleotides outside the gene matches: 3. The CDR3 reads CASSFGLAGPYNEQFF. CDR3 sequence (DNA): TGTGCCAGCAGCTTCGGACTAGCGGGCCCCTACAATGAGCAGTTCTTC.

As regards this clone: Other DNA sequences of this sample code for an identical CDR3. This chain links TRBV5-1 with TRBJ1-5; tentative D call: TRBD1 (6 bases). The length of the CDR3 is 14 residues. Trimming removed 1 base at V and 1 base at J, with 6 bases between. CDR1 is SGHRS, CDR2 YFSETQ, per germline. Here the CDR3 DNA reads TGCGCCAGCAGCTTGACAGGGAGCAATCAGCCCCAGCATTTT. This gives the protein CASSLTGSNQPQHF.

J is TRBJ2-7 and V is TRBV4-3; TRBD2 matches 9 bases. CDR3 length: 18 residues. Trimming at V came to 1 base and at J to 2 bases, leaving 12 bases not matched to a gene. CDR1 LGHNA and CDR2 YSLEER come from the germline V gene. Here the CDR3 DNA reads TGCGCCAGCAGCCAAGGGGGGGGTCATCGGACTAGCGCCTACGAGCAGTACTTC. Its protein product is CASSQGGGHRTSAYEQYF.

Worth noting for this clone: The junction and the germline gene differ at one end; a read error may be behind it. CDR3 bases: TGTGCCAGCAGATTAGGACAGGGGGCTATTGGAAACACCATATATTTT. It yields the protein CASRLGQGAIGNTIYF. This rearrangement joins TRBV11-2 to TRBJ1-3, with 11 bases fitting TRBD1. The CDR3 totals 16 residues. Germline V gene data show CDR1 as SGHAT and CDR2 as FQNNGV.

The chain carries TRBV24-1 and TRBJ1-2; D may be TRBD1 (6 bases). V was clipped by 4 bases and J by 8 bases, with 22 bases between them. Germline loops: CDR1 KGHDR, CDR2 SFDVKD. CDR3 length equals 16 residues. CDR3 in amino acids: CATSEGGDSPWGGYTF. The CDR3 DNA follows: TGTGCCACCAGTGAAGGGGGGGACTCACCCTGGGGCGGCTACACCTTC.

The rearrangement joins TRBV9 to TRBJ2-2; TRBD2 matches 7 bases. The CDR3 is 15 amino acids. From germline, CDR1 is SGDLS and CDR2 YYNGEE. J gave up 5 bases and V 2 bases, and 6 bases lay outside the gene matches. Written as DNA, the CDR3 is TGTGCCAGCAGCGTCGGCGGGAGCGGTACCGGGGAGCTGTTTTTT. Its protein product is CASSVGGSGTGELFF.